This TCR beta chain appears in the sequencing data of a study of neurological immune-mediated disorders. In TCRdb, the 5' RACE reads were re-called with MiXCR into one record per CDR3 protein. Of under 40,000 distinct CDR3 sequences in the sample, less than 8.5% were seen once. Broader study findings: While HTLV-1-associated myelopathy showed the greatest TCR clonal expansion, multiple sclerosis showed the least, falling below healthy controls.

The trim removed 6 bases at V and 0 bases at J, leaving 12 bases unmatched. Germline CDR1 is SEHNR and CDR2 is FQNEAQ (reference sequence). The CDR3 extends over 17 amino acids. This clonotype occurred a few times. Its matching antigen is unknown. The gene calls are TRBV7-9 and TRBJ1-2; 8 bases are a match to TRBD1. The specimen sequenced was PBMCs. The sequence was obtained from a woman between 40 and 55 years old in good health. CDR3 coding DNA: TGTGCCAGCAGTCCCGGACAGGGCCGGGGAACTAACTATGGCTACACCTTC. It codes for CASSPGQGRGTNYGYTF.